This T cell receptor beta chain was recorded in a study of regulatory T cells in long-lasting Graves disease. With iRepertoire HTBI primers and Arm-PCR of CDR3 regions, TCR beta libraries were built. In the original workflow: Samples collectively showed 60 to 75 TRBV and approximately 13 TRBJ segments. TCRdb fed the multiplex PCR reads into MiXCR, producing one record per CDR3 protein. TCRdb's processing, not the authors' own work, is the source of the V and J calls. The data hold some 220,000 distinct CDR3 sequences, with 15% to 20% observed a single time. Time point noted: newly diagnosed GD, antithyroid drugs for less than 3 months. Extracted PBMC RNA gave rise to the TCR library. CDR3 length equals 15 residues. Germline CDR1 reads DFQATT; CDR2 reads SNEGSKA (reference sequence). V gave up 1 base and J gave up 4 bases; unmatched junction bases: 8. These data were also filed under a second study, of T cells in Graves' hyperthyroidism and ophthalmopathy. As reported in that work: Stable Graves' hyperthyroidism meant no ophthalmopathy progression within 18 months. Initially, a first-round RT-PCR of the TCR CDR3 employed the HTBI primer set.

The source of this sequence is a woman aged 25 to 39 with Graves disease. The rearrangement joins TRBV20-1 to TRBJ2-7; 9 bases fit TRBD2. The sample consisted of peripheral blood mononuclear cells (PBMCs), taken at new diagnosis, from a patient treated with antithyroid drugs. The CDR3 reads CSARALAGSPYEQYF. The CDR3 DNA follows: TGCAGTGCTAGAGCGCTAGCGGGATCTCCGTACGAGCAGTACTTC.